The 3 T cell receptor beta chains below were found in one sample sequenced in a study of blood T cell repertoires in COVID-19 (dated by TCRdb to 2018 to 2021). The library was generated by the immunoSEQ multiplex PCR assay. This immuneACCESS table, as held by TCRdb, lists in-frame sequences with V and J called but not all clones. Of the missing ones, under half trace to an unresolved V gene in checked studies; the others have no known cause. The sample table lists around 160,000 clones, 75% to 90% of them with a count of one. The ten largest account for 6% to 7% of the sample. Input material: peripheral blood. Receptors were obtained from a man aged 80 or over with acute or convalescent COVID-19.

The chain uses TRBV5-8 and TRBJ2-5; 7 bases are a match to TRBD1. Germline-derived CDR1 and CDR2 are SGHTS and YDEGEE. The CDR3 has 16 amino acids. The trim removed 7 bases at V and 1 base at J, leaving 13 bases unmatched. The CDR3 DNA follows: TGTGCCAGCCGCCCGGGGACAGTCCTCTTCCAAGAGACCCAGTACTTC. Amino acids: CASRPGTVLFQETQYF.

A single count supports this clone. The rearrangement links TRBV7-2 to TRBJ2-3, with 10 bases fitting TRBD2. CDR3 length equals 16 residues. Germline lookup yields CDR1 SGHTA and CDR2 FQGNSA. V was clipped by 0 bases and J by 3 bases; unmatched bases: 3. CDR3 amino acids: CASSLASGGRTDTQYF. The DNA of the CDR3 is TGTGCCAGCAGCTTAGCTAGCGGGGGGAGAACAGATACGCAGTATTTT.

This clone was observed a single time. The chain joins TRBV6-5 to TRBJ2-7; perhaps TRBD2 as D (7 bases). The CDR3 has 15 residues. Trimming removed 10 bases at V and 3 bases at J, with 22 bases between. Germline V gives CDR1 MNHEY, CDR2 SVGAGI. The CDR3 loop reads CATTGGGGSSYEQYF. CDR3 sequence (DNA): TGTGCCACCACGGGGGGCGGCGGGAGCAGCTACGAGCAGTACTTC.